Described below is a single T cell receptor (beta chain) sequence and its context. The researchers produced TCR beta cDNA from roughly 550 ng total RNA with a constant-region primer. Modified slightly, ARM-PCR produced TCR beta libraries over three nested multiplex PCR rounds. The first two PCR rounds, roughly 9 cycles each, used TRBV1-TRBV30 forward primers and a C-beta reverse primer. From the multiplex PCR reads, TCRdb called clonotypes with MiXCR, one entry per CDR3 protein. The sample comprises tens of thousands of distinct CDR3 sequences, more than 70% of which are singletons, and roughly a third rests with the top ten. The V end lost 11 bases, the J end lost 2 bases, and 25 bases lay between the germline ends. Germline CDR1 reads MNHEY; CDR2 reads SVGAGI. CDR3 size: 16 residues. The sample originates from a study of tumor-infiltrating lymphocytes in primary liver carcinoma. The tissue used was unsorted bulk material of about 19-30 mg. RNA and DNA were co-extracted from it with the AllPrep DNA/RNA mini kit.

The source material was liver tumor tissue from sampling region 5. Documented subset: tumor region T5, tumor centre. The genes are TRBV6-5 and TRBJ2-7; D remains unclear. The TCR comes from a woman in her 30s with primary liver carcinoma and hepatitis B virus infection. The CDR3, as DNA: TGTGCCCGGAGACTGACTGCCAGCGAGACCGCCTACGAGCAGTACTTC. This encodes CARRLTASETAYEQYF.